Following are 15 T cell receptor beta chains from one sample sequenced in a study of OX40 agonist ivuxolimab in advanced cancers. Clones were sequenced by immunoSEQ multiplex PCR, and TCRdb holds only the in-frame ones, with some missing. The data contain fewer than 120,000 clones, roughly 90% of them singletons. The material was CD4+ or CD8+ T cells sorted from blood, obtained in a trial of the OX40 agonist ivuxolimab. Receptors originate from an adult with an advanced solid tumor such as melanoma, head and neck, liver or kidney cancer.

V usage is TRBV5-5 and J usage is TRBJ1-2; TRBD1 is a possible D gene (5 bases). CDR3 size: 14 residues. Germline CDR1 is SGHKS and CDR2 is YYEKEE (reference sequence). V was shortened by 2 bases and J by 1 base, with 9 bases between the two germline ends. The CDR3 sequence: CASSFSRDNYGYTF. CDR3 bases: TGTGCCAGCAGCTTTAGCAGGGATAACTATGGCTACACCTTC.

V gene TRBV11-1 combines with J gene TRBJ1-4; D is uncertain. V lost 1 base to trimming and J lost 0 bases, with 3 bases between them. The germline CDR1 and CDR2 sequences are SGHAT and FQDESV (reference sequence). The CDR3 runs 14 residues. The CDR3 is CASSLDATNEKLFF. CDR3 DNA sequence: TGTGCCAGCAGCTTAGACGCAACTAATGAAAAACTGTTTTTT.

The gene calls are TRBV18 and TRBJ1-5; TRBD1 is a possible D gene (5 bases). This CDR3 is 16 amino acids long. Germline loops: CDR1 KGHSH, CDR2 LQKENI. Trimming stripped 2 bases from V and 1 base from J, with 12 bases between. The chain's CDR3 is CASSPSPDSSNQPQHF. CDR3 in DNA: TGTGCCAGCTCACCATCTCCCGACAGCAGCAATCAGCCCCAGCATTTT.

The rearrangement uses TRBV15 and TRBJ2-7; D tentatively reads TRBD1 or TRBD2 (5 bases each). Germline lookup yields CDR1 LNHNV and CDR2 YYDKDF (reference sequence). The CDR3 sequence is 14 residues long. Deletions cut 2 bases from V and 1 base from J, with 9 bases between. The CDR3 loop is CATSRSRESYEQYF. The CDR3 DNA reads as TGTGCCACCAGCAGAAGCAGGGAGTCCTACGAGCAGTACTTC.

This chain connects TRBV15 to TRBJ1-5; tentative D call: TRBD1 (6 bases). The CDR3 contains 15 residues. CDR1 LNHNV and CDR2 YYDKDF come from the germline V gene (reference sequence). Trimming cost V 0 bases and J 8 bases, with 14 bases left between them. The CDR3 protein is CATSRDKVRGKPQHF. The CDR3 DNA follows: TGTGCCACCAGCAGAGATAAGGTCAGGGGAAAGCCCCAGCATTTT.

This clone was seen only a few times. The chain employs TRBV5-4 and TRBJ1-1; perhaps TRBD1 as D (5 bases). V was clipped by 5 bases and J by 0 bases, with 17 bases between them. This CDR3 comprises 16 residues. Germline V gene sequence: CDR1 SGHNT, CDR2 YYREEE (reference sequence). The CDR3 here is CASSILGQKMNTEAFF. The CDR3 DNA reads TGTGCCAGCAGTATTCTGGGGCAGAAGATGAACACTGAAGCTTTCTTT.

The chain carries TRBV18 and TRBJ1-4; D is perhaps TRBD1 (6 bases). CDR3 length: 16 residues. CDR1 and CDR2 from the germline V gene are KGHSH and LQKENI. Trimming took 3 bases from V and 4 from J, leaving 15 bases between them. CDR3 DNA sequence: TGTGCCAGCTCACCCCCCGCTACCAGGGGTAATGAAAAACTGTTTTTT. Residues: CASSPPATRGNEKLFF.

This CDR3 reads CASKPTPTNEKLFF. Written as DNA, the CDR3 is TGTGCCAGCAAACCGACTCCAACTAATGAAAAACTGTTTTTT. The rearrangement links TRBV28 to TRBJ1-4; D is unresolved. CDR3 length: 14 amino acids. CDR1 is MDHEN and CDR2 is SYDVKM in the germline V gene. Trimming cost V 7 bases and J 0 bases, with 9 bases left between them.

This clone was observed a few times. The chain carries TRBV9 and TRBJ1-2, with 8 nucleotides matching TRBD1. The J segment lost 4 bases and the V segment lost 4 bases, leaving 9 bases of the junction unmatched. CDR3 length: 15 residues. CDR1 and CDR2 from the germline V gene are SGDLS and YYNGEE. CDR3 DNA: TGTGCCAGCAGCCCCGAACAGGGGGATGGCTATGGCTACACCTTC. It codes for CASSPEQGDGYGYTF.

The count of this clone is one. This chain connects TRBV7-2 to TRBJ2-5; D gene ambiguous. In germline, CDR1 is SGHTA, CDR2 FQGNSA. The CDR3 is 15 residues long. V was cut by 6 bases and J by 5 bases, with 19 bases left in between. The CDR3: CASSPRLMSAETQYF. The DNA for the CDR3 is TGTGCCAGCAGTCCCAGGTTAATGTCGGCGGAGACCCAGTACTTC.

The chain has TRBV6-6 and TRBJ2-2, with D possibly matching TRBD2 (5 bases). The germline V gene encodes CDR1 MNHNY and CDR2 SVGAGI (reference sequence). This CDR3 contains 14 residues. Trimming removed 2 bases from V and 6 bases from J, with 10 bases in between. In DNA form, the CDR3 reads TGTGCCAGCAGTTACCCGGAGGACGCCGGGGAGCTGTTTTTT. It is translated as CASSYPEDAGELFF.

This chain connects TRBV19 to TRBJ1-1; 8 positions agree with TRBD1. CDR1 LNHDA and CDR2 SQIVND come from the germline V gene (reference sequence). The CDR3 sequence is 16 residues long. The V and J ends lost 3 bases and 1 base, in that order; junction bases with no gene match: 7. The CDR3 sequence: CASSIIRGLGNTEAFF. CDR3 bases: TGTGCCAGTAGTATTATCAGGGGGCTAGGGAACACTGAAGCTTTCTTT.

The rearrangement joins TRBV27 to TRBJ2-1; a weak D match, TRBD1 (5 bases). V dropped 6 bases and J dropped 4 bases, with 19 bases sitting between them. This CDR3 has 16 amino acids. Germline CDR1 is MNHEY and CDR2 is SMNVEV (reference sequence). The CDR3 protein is CASSPNRIMSYNEQFF. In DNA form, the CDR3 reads TGTGCCAGCAGCCCGAACAGGATAATGAGTTACAATGAGCAGTTCTTC.

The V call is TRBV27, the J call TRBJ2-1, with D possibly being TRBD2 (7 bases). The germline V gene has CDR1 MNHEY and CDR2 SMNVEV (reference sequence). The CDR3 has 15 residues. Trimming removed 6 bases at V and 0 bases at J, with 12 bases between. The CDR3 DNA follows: TGTGCCAGCAGGGGTGGGGGGGCCTCCTACAATGAGCAGTTCTTC. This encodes CASRGGGASYNEQFF.

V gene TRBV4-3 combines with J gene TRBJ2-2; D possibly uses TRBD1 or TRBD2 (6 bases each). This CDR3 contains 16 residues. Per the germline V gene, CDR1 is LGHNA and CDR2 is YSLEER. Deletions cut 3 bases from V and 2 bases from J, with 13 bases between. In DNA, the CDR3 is TGCGCCAGCAGCCATCGAGGGGGGTTTAACACCGGGGAGCTGTTTTTT. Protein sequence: CASSHRGGFNTGELFF.